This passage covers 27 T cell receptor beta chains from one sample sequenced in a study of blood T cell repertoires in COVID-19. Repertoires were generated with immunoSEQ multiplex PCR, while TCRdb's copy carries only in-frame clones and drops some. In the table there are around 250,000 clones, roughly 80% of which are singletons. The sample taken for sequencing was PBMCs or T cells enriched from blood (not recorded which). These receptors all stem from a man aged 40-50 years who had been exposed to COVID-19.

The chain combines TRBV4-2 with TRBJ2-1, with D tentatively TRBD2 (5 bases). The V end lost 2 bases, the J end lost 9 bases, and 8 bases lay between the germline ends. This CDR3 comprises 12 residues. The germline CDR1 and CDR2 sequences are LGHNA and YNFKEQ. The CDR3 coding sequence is TGTGCCAGCAGCCAAATCCGGGGTGAGCAGTTCTTC. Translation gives CASSQIRGEQFF.

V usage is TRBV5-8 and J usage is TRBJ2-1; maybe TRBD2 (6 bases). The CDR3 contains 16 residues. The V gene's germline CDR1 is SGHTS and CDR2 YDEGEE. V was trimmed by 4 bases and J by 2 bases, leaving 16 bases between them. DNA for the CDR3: TGTGCCAGCAGCGCGGGGTGGGGGTCCCCCTACAATGAGCAGTTCTTC. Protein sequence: CASSAGWGSPYNEQFF.

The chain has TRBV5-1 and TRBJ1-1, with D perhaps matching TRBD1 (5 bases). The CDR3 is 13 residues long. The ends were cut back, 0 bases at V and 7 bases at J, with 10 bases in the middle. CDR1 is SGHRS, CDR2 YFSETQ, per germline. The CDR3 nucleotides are TGCGCCAGCAGCTTGGAAGGGGAAGGTGAAGCTTTCTTT. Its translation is CASSLEGEGEAFF.

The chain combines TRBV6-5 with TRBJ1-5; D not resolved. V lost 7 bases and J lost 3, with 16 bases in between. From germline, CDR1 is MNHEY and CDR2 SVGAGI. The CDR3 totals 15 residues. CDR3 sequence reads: CASTAIAAFNQPQHF. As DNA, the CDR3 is TGTGCCAGCACCGCTATCGCGGCCTTCAATCAGCCCCAGCATTTT.

The chain's CDR3 is CASSYSADSWGGETQYF. The CDR3 DNA is TGTGCCAGCAGTTACTCCGCTGACTCATGGGGAGGAGAGACCCAGTACTTC. The V call is TRBV6-2 or TRBV6-3, the J call TRBJ2-5; maybe TRBD2 (6 bases). The CDR3 consists of 17 residues. Germline V lookup: CDR1 MNHEY, CDR2 SVGEGT. V dropped 0 bases and J dropped 4 bases, with 18 bases sitting between them.

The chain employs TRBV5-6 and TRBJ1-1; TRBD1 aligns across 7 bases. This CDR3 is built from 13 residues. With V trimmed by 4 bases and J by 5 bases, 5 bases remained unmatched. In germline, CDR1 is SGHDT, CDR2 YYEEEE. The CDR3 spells CASSKQGRTEAFF. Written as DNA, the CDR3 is TGTGCCAGCAGCAAACAGGGGCGAACTGAAGCTTTCTTT.

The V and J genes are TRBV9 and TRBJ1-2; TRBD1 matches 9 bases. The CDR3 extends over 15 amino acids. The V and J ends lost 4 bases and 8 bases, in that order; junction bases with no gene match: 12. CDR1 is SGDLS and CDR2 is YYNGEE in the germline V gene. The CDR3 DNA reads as TGTGCCAGCAGCTTCATTCAACAGGGGGCGGAAGGCTACACCTTC. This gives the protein CASSFIQQGAEGYTF.

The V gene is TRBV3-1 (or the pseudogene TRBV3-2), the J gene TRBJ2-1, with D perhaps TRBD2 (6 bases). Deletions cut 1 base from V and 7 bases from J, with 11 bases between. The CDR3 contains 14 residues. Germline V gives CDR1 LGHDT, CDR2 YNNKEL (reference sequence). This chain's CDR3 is CASSQAGSRNEQFF. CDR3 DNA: TGTGCCAGCAGCCAAGCCGGGAGTCGTAATGAGCAGTTCTTC.

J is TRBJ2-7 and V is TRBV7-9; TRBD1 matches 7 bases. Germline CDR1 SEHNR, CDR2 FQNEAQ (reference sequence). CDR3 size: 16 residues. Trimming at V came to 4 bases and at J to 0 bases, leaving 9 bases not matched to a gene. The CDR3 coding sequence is TGTGCCAGCAGCTCCCGCCTCCCAGGGGGCTCCTACGAGCAGTACTTC. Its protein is CASSSRLPGGSYEQYF. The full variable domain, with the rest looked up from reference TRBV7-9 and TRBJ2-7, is DTGVSQNPRHKITKRGQNVTFRCDPISEHNRLYWYRQTLGQGPEFLTYFQNEAQLEKSRLLSDRFSAERPKGSFSTLEIQRTEQGDSAMYLCASSSRLPGGSYEQYFGPGTRLTVT.

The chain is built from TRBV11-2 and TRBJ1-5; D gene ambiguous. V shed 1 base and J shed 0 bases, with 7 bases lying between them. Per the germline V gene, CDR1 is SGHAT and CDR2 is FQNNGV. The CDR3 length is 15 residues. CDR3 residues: CASSLVSGSNQPQHF. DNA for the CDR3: TGTGCCAGCAGCTTAGTTAGCGGTAGCAATCAGCCCCAGCATTTT.

The CDR3 sequence: CASSTGTASNQPQHF. The CDR3 DNA reads TGTGCCAGCTCGACCGGGACAGCGAGCAATCAGCCCCAGCATTTT. J is TRBJ1-5 and V is TRBV19; 7 nucleotides line up with TRBD1. CDR1 LNHDA and CDR2 SQIVND come from the germline V gene (reference sequence). V lost 9 bases to trimming and J lost 1 base; unmatched junction nucleotides: 9. The CDR3 consists of 15 residues.

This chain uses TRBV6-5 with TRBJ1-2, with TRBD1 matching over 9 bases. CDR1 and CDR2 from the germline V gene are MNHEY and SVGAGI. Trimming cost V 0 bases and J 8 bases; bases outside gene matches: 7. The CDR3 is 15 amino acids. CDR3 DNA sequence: TGTGCCAGCAGTTACTCCGCAACAGGGGGCTGGGGCTACACCTTC. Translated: CASSYSATGGWGYTF.

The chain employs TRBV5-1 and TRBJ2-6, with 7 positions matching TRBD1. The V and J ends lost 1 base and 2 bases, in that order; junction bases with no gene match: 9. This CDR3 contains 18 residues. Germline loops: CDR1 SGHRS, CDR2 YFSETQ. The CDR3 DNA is TGCGCCAGCAGCTTGTTGGACAGGAAGTCGACTGGGGCCAACGTCCTGACTTTC. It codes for CASSLLDRKSTGANVLTF. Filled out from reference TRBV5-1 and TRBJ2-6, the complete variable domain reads KAGVTQTPRYLIKTRGQQVTLSCSPISGHRSVSWYQQTPGQGLQFLFEYFSETQRNKGNFPGRFSGRQFSNSRSEMNVSTLELGDSALYLCASSLLDRKSTGANVLTFGAGSRLTVL.

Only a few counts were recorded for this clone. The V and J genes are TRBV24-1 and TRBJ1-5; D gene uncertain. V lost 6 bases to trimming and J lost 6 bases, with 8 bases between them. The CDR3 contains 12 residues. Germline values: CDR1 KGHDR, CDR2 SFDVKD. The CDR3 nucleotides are TGTGCCACCAGTCGACTAGGTCAGCCCCAGCATTTT. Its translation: CATSRLGQPQHF.

The CDR3: CASSEGVSPLHF. The DNA of the CDR3 is TGTGCCAGCAGTGAAGGGGTTTCACCCCTCCACTTT. This chain links TRBV12-3 or TRBV12-4 with TRBJ1-6; possibly TRBD1 for D (5 bases). This CDR3 is built from 12 residues. V was cut by 5 bases and J by 9 bases, with 8 bases left in between.

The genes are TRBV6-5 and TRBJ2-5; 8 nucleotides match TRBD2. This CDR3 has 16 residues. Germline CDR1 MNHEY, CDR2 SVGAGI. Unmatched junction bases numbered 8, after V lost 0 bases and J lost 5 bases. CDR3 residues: CASSYSLSGSMETQYF. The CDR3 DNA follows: TGTGCCAGCAGTTACTCGCTAAGCGGGAGTATGGAGACCCAGTACTTC.

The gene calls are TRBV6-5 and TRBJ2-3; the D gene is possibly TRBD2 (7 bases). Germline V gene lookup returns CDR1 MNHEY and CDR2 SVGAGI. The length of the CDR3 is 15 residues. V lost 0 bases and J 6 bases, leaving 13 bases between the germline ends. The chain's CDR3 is CASSYSEGGMDTQYF. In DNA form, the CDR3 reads TGTGCCAGCAGTTACTCGGAGGGGGGGATGGATACGCAGTATTTT.

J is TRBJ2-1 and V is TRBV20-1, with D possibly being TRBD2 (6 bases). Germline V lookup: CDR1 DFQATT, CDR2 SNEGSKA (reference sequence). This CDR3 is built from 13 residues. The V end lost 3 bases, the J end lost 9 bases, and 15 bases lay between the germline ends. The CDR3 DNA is TGCAGTGCTAGTGGCGGGGTGGCAATTGAGCAGTTCTTC. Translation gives CSASGGVAIEQFF.

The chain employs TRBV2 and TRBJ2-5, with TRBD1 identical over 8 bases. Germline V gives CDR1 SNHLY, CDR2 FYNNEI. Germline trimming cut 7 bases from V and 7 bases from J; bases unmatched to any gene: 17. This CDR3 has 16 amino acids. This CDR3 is CASTRDQGQAAGTQYF. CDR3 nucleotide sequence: TGTGCCAGCACGCGGGACCAGGGACAGGCCGCGGGGACCCAGTACTTC.

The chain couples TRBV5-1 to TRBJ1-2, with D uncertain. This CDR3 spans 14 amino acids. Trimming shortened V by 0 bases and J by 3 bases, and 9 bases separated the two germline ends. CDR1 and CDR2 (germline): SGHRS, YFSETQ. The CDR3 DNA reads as TGCGCCAGCAGCTTGGGGGGAGATTACTATGGCTACACCTTC. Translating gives CASSLGGDYYGYTF.

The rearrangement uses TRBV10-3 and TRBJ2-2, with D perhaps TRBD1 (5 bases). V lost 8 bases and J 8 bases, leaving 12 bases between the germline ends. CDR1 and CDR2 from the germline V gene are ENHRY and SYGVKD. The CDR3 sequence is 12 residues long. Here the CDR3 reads CAIGQTLGELFF. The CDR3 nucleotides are TGTGCCATCGGACAAACCTTAGGGGAGCTGTTTTTT.

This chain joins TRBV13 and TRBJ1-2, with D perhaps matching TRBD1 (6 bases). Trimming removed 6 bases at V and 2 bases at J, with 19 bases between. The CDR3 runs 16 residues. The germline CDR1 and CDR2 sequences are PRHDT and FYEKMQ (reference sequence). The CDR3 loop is CASSWTGTPENYGYTF. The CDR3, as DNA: TGTGCCAGCAGTTGGACCGGGACACCGGAGAACTATGGCTACACCTTC.

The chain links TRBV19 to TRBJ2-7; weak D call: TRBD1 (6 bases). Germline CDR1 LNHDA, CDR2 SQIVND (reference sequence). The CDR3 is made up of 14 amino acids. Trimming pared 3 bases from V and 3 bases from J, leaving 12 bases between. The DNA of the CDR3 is TGTGCCAGTAGTATCCTGCAGGGGAACTACGAGCAGTACTTC. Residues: CASSILQGNYEQYF.

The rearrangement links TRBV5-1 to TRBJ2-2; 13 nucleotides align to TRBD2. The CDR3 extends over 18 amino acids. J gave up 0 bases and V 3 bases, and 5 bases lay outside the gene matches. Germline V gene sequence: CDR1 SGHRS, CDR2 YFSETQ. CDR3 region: CASSSGTSGTTNTGELFF. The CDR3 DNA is TGCGCCAGCAGCTCCGGGACTAGCGGGACTACGAACACCGGGGAGCTGTTTTTT.

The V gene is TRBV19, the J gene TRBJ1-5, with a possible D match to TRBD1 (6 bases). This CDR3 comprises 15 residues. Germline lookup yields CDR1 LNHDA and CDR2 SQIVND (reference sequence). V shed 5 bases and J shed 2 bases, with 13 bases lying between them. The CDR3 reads CASSSRRGGNQPQHF. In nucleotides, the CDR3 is TGTGCCAGTAGTTCACGCAGGGGCGGCAATCAGCCCCAGCATTTT. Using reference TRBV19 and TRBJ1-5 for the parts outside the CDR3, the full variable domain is DGGITQSPKYLFRKEGQNVTLSCEQNLNHDAMYWYRQDPGQGLRLIYYSQIVNDFQKGDIAEGYSVSREKKESFPLTVTSAQKNPTAFYLCASSSRRGGNQPQHFGDGTRLSIL.

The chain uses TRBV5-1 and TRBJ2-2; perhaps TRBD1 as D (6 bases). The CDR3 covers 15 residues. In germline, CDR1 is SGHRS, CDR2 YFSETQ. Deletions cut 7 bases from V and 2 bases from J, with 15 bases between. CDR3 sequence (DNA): TGCGCCAGCCAGACGGACAGTTCAAACACCGGGGAGCTGTTTTTT. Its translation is CASQTDSSNTGELFF.

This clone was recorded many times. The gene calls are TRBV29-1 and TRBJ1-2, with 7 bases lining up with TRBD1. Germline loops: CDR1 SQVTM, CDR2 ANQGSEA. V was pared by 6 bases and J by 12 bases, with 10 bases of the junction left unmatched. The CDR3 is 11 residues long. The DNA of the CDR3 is TGCAGCGTCGGCCTTACAGGGGTAGACACCTTC. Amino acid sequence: CSVGLTGVDTF.